The 10 T cell receptor beta chains in this list originate from one sample, sequenced in a study of CD8+CD57+ T cells in acquired aplastic anemia. Both TCR beta VDJ combination and CDR3 sequence profiling were carried out. Genomic DNA was the template for this profiling. In TCRdb, the reads were re-called with MiXCR into one record per CDR3 protein. Seen here are around 200,000 distinct CDR3 sequences, about half observed once, and the top ten hold just under 20%. Individuals selected for sequencing had exhibited CD8+CD57+ cell expansion on flow cytometry. Sequencing was performed on sorted CD4+, CD8+, or CD8+CD57+ T cells (not recorded which) from PBMCs. The receptor source for this set is a human donor with aplastic anemia.

J is TRBJ2-1 and V is TRBV7-9; D call uncertain. V was clipped by 5 bases and J by 5 bases, with 13 bases between them. The CDR3 is 14 residues long. Germline V gene sequence: CDR1 SEHNR, CDR2 FQNEAQ (reference sequence). The CDR3 nucleotides read TGTGCCAGCAGCACGCTTCTTAAAAACAATGAGCAGTTCTTC. Translation gives CASSTLLKNNEQFF.

This clonotype was observed a single time. The chain has TRBV2 and TRBJ1-5; 10 bases line up with TRBD1. There are 14 residues in the CDR3. V shed 1 base, J shed 6 bases, and the junction held 0 bases outside the gene matches. Germline CDR1 SNHLY, CDR2 FYNNEI. CDR3: CASSEGDRGQPQHF. CDR3 DNA: TGTGCCAGCAGTGAAGGGGACAGGGGTCAGCCCCAGCATTTT. Variable domain in full (rest from reference TRBV2 and TRBJ1-5): EPEVTQTPSHQVTQMGQEVILRCVPISNHLYFYWYRQILGQKVEFLVSFYNNEISEKSEIFDDQFSVERPDGSNFTLKIRSTKLEDSAMYFCASSEGDRGQPQHFGDGTRLSIL.

This clonotype was counted ten times or more. This chain uses TRBV6-5 with TRBJ1-2, with 7 nucleotides matching TRBD1. CDR1 is MNHEY, CDR2 SVGAGI, per germline. The CDR3 length is 14 residues. J lost 4 bases, V lost 2 bases, and 4 bases had no gene match. CDR3 sequence: CASSYGTELYGYTF. The CDR3 DNA reads as TGTGCCAGCAGTTACGGGACAGAGCTCTATGGCTACACCTTC.

This clonotype was observed at least ten times. The chain carries TRBV7-9 and TRBJ1-2, with 9 bases identical to TRBD1. The junction had 11 bases not matched to a gene; V was cut back by 5 bases and J by 4 bases. The CDR3 consists of 16 residues. The germline gives CDR1 SEHNR, CDR2 FQNEAQ (reference sequence). Here the CDR3 DNA reads TGTGCCAGCAGCCCCCCCGGGACAGGGTCCCCCTATGGCTACACCTTC. It is translated as CASSPPGTGSPYGYTF. The variable domain in full, completed from reference TRBV7-9 and TRBJ1-2, reads DTGVSQNPRHKITKRGQNVTFRCDPISEHNRLYWYRQTLGQGPEFLTYFQNEAQLEKSRLLSDRFSAERPKGSFSTLEIQRTEQGDSAMYLCASSPPGTGSPYGYTFGSGTRLTVV.

CDR3 coding DNA: TGTGCCATCAGTGGGGCCGGACAGGCTACCCTGAACACTGAAGCTTTCTTT. Protein: CAISGAGQATLNTEAFF. The J gene is TRBJ1-1, the V gene TRBV10-3, with 7 bases matching TRBD1. Trimming at V came to 4 bases and at J to 0 bases, leaving 11 bases not matched to a gene. The germline V gene encodes CDR1 ENHRY and CDR2 SYGVKD. There are 17 residues in the CDR3.

V is TRBV19 and J is TRBJ1-2; possibly TRBD1 for D (6 bases). Per the germline V gene, CDR1 is LNHDA and CDR2 is SQIVND (reference sequence). The CDR3 length is 12 residues. V shed 3 bases and J shed 7 bases, with 9 bases lying between them. This CDR3 reads CASSIGGAGYTF. CDR3 nucleotides: TGTGCCAGTAGTATCGGGGGGGCTGGCTACACCTTC.

J is TRBJ2-2 and V is TRBV5-1, with 8 bases matching TRBD1. The junction had 1 base not matched to a gene; V was cut back by 3 bases and J by 0 bases. This CDR3 has 15 amino acids. The germline CDR1 and CDR2 sequences are SGHRS and YFSETQ. The CDR3 spells CASSSQGANTGELFF. CDR3 sequence (DNA): TGCGCCAGCAGCTCACAGGGGGCGAACACCGGGGAGCTGTTTTTT.

The genes are TRBV7-2 and TRBJ1-2, with a possible D match to TRBD1 (6 bases). The CDR3 runs to 19 residues. Germline CDR1 and CDR2: SGHTA and FQGNSA. The V gene lost 3 bases and the J gene lost 1 base, with 24 bases spanning the gap. CDR3 sequence (DNA): TGTGCCAGCAGCTTGAATCAGGGGTTCGGAGGTGCTAATAACTATGGCTACACCTTC. Translated: CASSLNQGFGGANNYGYTF.

Here the CDR3 DNA reads TGTGCCGTTTTGAGAGTAAACACTGAAGCTTTCTTT. Translating gives CAVLRVNTEAFF. The V gene is TRBV2, the J gene TRBJ1-1; D ambiguous. The CDR3 extends over 12 amino acids. V lost 11 bases, J lost 2 bases, and 12 bases lay in between. Germline V lookup: CDR1 SNHLY, CDR2 FYNNEI.

This clonotype was seen at least ten times. The J gene is TRBJ2-2, the V gene TRBV7-3; no reliable D call. Germline CDR1 SGHTA, CDR2 FQGTGA. V lost 5 bases and J lost 5, with 12 bases in between. The CDR3 extends over 14 amino acids. This CDR3 is CASSLDPGTGELFF. The CDR3 DNA reads as TGTGCCAGCAGCCTCGACCCAGGAACCGGGGAGCTGTTTTTT.